The rows below give T cell receptor beta chains drawn from one sample of a study of shared clonotypes between healthy human individuals. Clones were sequenced by immunoSEQ multiplex PCR, and TCRdb holds only the in-frame ones, with some missing. The sample lists approximately 1,500,000 clones; around 98% were seen once. The sample consisted of naive CD4+ T cells sorted from blood. These receptors all stem from a young man in good health. CDR3s include the opening cysteine and the closing phenylalanine or tryptophan. The D gene is left open where the match is weak. Size is stated for part of the rows, as once, few or many counts, or as a class when the clone is expanded.

DNA: TGCGCCAGCAGCCAAGAACTCCATACCGCCCCCGGGGAGCTGTTTTTT; CDR3: CASSQELHTAPGELFF; D: .; V: TRBV4-3; J: TRBJ2-2; size: .
DNA: TGCGCCAGCAGCTTGGAGGGGGGCCGCGGAGCTTTCTTT; CDR3: CASSLEGGRGAFF; D: .; V: TRBV5-1; J: TRBJ1-1; size: .
DNA: TGCGCCAGCAGCGCGGGACAGTCGTTGAACGAGCAGTACTTC; CDR3: CASSAGQSLNEQYF; D: .; V: TRBV5-1; J: TRBJ2-7; size: .
DNA: TGTGCCTCACCTGGTGAGGGCTATGGCTACACCTTC; CDR3: CASPGEGYGYTF; D: .; V: TRBV30; J: TRBJ1-2; size: .
DNA: TGTGCCAGTAGGGCAATTAGAAGACTAGCGGATCCCTGGGATACGCAGTATTTT; CDR3: CASRAIRRLADPWDTQYF; D: TRBD2; V: TRBV19; J: TRBJ2-3; size: .
DNA: TGTGCCAGCAGCTTGGCCGCAGCCTCCTACGAGCAGTACTTC; CDR3: CASSLAAASYEQYF; D: .; V: TRBV5-5; J: TRBJ2-7; size: .
DNA: TGTGCCAGTAGGGATACGTACAAGGGGACCCAGTACTTC; CDR3: CASRDTYKGTQYF; D: .; V: TRBV19; J: TRBJ2-5; size: .
DNA: TGTGCCAGCAGCTTATCGAGCGGGAGGGCCTCTGGTGAGCAGTTCTTC; CDR3: CASSLSSGRASGEQFF; D: TRBD2; V: TRBV11-3; J: TRBJ2-1; size: .
DNA: TGTGCCAGCAGTTTACCGCTAGCTCTCGAGCAGTACTTC; CDR3: CASSLPLALEQYF; D: .; V: TRBV28; J: TRBJ2-7; size: .
DNA: TGTGCCAGCAGACAATCGCCGGCTGAGCAGTTCTTC; CDR3: CASRQSPAEQFF; D: .; V: TRBV7-2; J: TRBJ2-1; size: .
DNA: TGTGCCAGCAGCCTCGAGGACACCGTGAACACTGAAGCTTTCTTT; CDR3: CASSLEDTVNTEAFF; D: .; V: TRBV7-2; J: TRBJ1-1; size: once
DNA: TGTGCCAGCTCACCATTGCAGGGCCGGGGCACTGAAGCTTTCTTT; CDR3: CASSPLQGRGTEAFF; D: .; V: TRBV18; J: TRBJ1-1; size: .
DNA: TGTGCCAGCAGTTTGGGGCAGGACGGGGCGGCGGAGTACTTC; CDR3: CASSLGQDGAAEYF; D: .; V: TRBV28; J: TRBJ2-7; size: .
DNA: TGTGCCAGCAGCCGCTCCGGGACAGGGCTAGATACGCAGTATTTT; CDR3: CASSRSGTGLDTQYF; D: TRBD1; V: TRBV7-6; J: TRBJ2-3; size: .
DNA: TGCGCCAGCAGCTCGCCGGGGGCCGCAGATACGCAGTATTTT; CDR3: CASSSPGAADTQYF; D: .; V: TRBV5-1; J: TRBJ2-3; size: .
DNA: TGTGCCAGCAGCGTTCACAGGGGGCAGCACGGGGAGCTGTTTTTT; CDR3: CASSVHRGQHGELFF; D: TRBD1; V: TRBV7-9; J: TRBJ2-2; size: .
DNA: TGCGCCAGCAGCCCATCTTGGCTTTTGGACGAGCAGTACTTC; CDR3: CASSPSWLLDEQYF; D: .; V: TRBV5-1; J: TRBJ2-7; size: many
DNA: TGTGCCAGCAGCTCCGGGACTAGCGGGAGCAGCCGCACAGATACGCAGTATTTT; CDR3: CASSSGTSGSSRTDTQYF; D: TRBD2; V: TRBV11-2; J: TRBJ2-3; size: .
DNA: TGTGCCAGCTCACCCCTGGCCAACGAGCAGTACTTC; CDR3: CASSPLANEQYF; D: .; V: TRBV18; J: TRBJ2-7; size: .
DNA: TGTGCCAGCAGCGTTCAATCGGCAGGGGCCGGCTCGAACACTGAAGCTTTCTTT; CDR3: CASSVQSAGAGSNTEAFF; D: .; V: TRBV5-4; J: TRBJ1-1; size: .
DNA: TGTGCAAGTCGCTTACCGCCGGACTCGACCCTCGGCTTC; CDR3: CASRLPPDSTLGF; D: .; V: TRBV12-2; J: TRBJ2-7; size: .
DNA: TGTGCCAGCAGTGGGATTCAGGGGGCTGGCTACGAGCAGTACTTC; CDR3: CASSGIQGAGYEQYF; D: TRBD1; V: TRBV27; J: TRBJ2-7; size: .
DNA: TGCACCAGCAGCCAGAAACAGCGACTAGCGGGACCCCCAGATACGCAGTATTTT; CDR3: CTSSQKQRLAGPPDTQYF; D: .; V: TRBV1; J: TRBJ2-3; size: .
DNA: TGTGCCAGCAGCCATCGGGACCCCCCAGATACGCAGTATTTT; CDR3: CASSHRDPPDTQYF; D: .; V: TRBV7-2; J: TRBJ2-3; size: .
DNA: TGTGCCAGCAGACGTACAGGGGGCGAAGAGACCCAGTACTTC; CDR3: CASRRTGGEETQYF; D: TRBD1; V: TRBV7-8; J: TRBJ2-5; size: .
DNA: TGTGCCAGCAGCCGGCTTTTAGGAGAGACCCAGTACTTC; CDR3: CASSRLLGETQYF; D: .; V: TRBV5-6; J: TRBJ2-5; size: .
DNA: TGTGCCAGCAGCCCTAACTACGAGCAGTACTTC; CDR3: CASSPNYEQYF; D: .; V: TRBV7-9; J: TRBJ2-7; size: .
DNA: TGCGCCAGCAGCTTGGTACCGGGACAGGGTTCAGACACCGGGGAGCTGTTTTTT; CDR3: CASSLVPGQGSDTGELFF; D: TRBD1; V: TRBV5-1; J: TRBJ2-2; size: .
DNA: TGTGCCAGCAGCTTACTAGGGGTCTCCTACGAGCAGTACTTC; CDR3: CASSLLGVSYEQYF; D: .; V: TRBV7-2; J: TRBJ2-7; size: .
DNA: TGCGCCAGCAGCCCAACAGCTAGCGGGAGGCAAGAGACCCAGTACTTC; CDR3: CASSPTASGRQETQYF; D: TRBD2; V: TRBV5-1; J: TRBJ2-5; size: .
DNA: TGTGCCAGCACCGTCATCCCCCTCTCGGGGAACACCGGGGAGCTGTTTTTT; CDR3: CASTVIPLSGNTGELFF; D: .; V: TRBV7-8; J: TRBJ2-2; size: .
DNA: TGTGCCAGCGTTCCAGGCGTGAGTCAGCCCCAGCATTTT; CDR3: CASVPGVSQPQHF; D: .; V: TRBV28; J: TRBJ1-5; size: .
DNA: TGTGCCAGCTCACCACCGTTCGCCGGGGAGCTGTTTTTT; CDR3: CASSPPFAGELFF; D: .; V: TRBV18; J: TRBJ2-2; size: .
DNA: TGTGCCTGGAGTGGAAAGGCCTCAGGTCATGAAAAACTGTTTTTT; CDR3: CAWSGKASGHEKLFF; D: .; V: TRBV30; J: TRBJ1-4; size: .
DNA: TGTGCCAGCAAACGGACAGGGCCTAGCACAGATACGCAGTATTTT; CDR3: CASKRTGPSTDTQYF; D: TRBD1; V: TRBV6-1; J: TRBJ2-3; size: .
DNA: TGCAGCGTTGCCCCACTTGGACAGGAGGTAGCTTTCTTT; CDR3: CSVAPLGQEVAFF; D: TRBD1; V: TRBV29-1; J: TRBJ1-1; size: .
DNA: TGTGCCACCACGACCTTGGAGGGTACCGGTATCGAGCAGTACTTC; CDR3: CATTTLEGTGIEQYF; D: .; V: TRBV15; J: TRBJ2-7; size: .
DNA: TGTGCCAGCAGCTCACATTTGGACACCATATATTTT; CDR3: CASSSHLDTIYF; D: .; V: TRBV6-5; J: TRBJ1-3; size: .
DNA: TGTGCCAGCACCGGACAGGGGAACACTGAAGCTTTCTTT; CDR3: CASTGQGNTEAFF; D: TRBD1; V: TRBV2; J: TRBJ1-1; size: .
DNA: TGTGCCAGCAGCCACAGGCGGGGCTCCTACAATGAGCAGTTCTTC; CDR3: CASSHRRGSYNEQFF; D: .; V: TRBV7-9; J: TRBJ2-1; size: .
DNA: TGTGCCAGCTCACCACTATCGGGGTCAACTAATGAAAAACTGTTTTTT; CDR3: CASSPLSGSTNEKLFF; D: .; V: TRBV18; J: TRBJ1-4; size: .
DNA: TGTGCCAGTAGTATAACAGCGGTGACCTACGAGCAGTACTTC; CDR3: CASSITAVTYEQYF; D: .; V: TRBV19; J: TRBJ2-7; size: .
DNA: TGTGCCAGCAGTGTGGCTGAAAAACTGTTTTTT; CDR3: CASSVAEKLFF; D: .; V: TRBV2; J: TRBJ1-4; size: .
DNA: TGTGCCAGCAGCTTAGAGGCCGGCCAAGAGACCCAGTACTTC; CDR3: CASSLEAGQETQYF; D: .; V: TRBV7-6; J: TRBJ2-5; size: .
DNA: TGTGCCACCAGCGGGGGACAGGGCTCCATGAACACTGAAGCTTTCTTT; CDR3: CATSGGQGSMNTEAFF; D: TRBD1; V: TRBV15; J: TRBJ1-1; size: .
DNA: TGTGCCTGGAGTGTAACAGGGGGTGTGAGCTACACCTTC; CDR3: CAWSVTGGVSYTF; D: TRBD1; V: TRBV30; J: TRBJ1-2; size: .
DNA: TGCAGCGTCCGGTCCGGGACCCTTAACTATGGCTACACCTTC; CDR3: CSVRSGTLNYGYTF; D: .; V: TRBV29-1; J: TRBJ1-2; size: .
DNA: TGTGCCAGCATGGGTGAGGGGGGGATTACCGGGGAGCTGTTTTTT; CDR3: CASMGEGGITGELFF; D: .; V: TRBV6-1; J: TRBJ2-2; size: .
DNA: TGTGCCTGGAAGTTGGTCGGGGGCGCGGGCTACACCTTC; CDR3: CAWKLVGGAGYTF; D: .; V: TRBV30; J: TRBJ1-2; size: .
DNA: TGTGCCAGCAACCAGAGAAAACAGGGTCGGAGCTATTATGAAAAACTGTTTTTT; CDR3: CASNQRKQGRSYYEKLFF; D: .; V: TRBV9; J: TRBJ1-4; size: .
DNA: TGTGCCAGCAGTATTGGCGGGAGTGGGACCGGGGAGCTGTTTTTT; CDR3: CASSIGGSGTGELFF; D: TRBD2; V: TRBV28; J: TRBJ2-2; size: .
DNA: TGTGCCAGCAGCGTAGGGACAGAGATATACGAGCAGTACTTC; CDR3: CASSVGTEIYEQYF; D: .; V: TRBV9; J: TRBJ2-7; size: .
DNA: TGTGCCAGCAGCCCGGACAGGGGGGGACAGCCCCAGCATTTT; CDR3: CASSPDRGGQPQHF; D: TRBD1; V: TRBV7-9; J: TRBJ1-5; size: .
DNA: TGTGCCAGCAGTTTAAGAGGGATGCAGTATTTT; CDR3: CASSLRGMQYF; D: .; V: TRBV28; J: TRBJ2-3; size: once
DNA: TGCGCCAGCAGCTTGGCGTGGCCTAGCGGGAGTACCCGGGCCTACGAGCAGTACTTC; CDR3: CASSLAWPSGSTRAYEQYF; D: TRBD2; V: TRBV5-1; J: TRBJ2-7; size: .
DNA: TGTGCCAGCAGTTACCCTGCCCTTAATGAGCAGTTCTTC; CDR3: CASSYPALNEQFF; D: .; V: TRBV6-6; J: TRBJ2-1; size: .
DNA: TGTGCCAGCAGCTTACGGAGACCCGAAGCTTTCTTT; CDR3: CASSLRRPEAFF; D: .; V: TRBV7-2; J: TRBJ1-1; size: .
DNA: TGCGCCAGCAGCGCCGGGACTAGCGGGAGAAGGGATACGCAGTATTTT; CDR3: CASSAGTSGRRDTQYF; D: TRBD2; V: TRBV5-1; J: TRBJ2-3; size: .
DNA: TGTGCCAGCAGTCCCGACGGCGGGAGGTTCTACAATGAGCAGTTCTTC; CDR3: CASSPDGGRFYNEQFF; D: TRBD2; V: TRBV28; J: TRBJ2-1; size: .
DNA: TGTGCCAGCAGTAAAGATAGCGCCTACTCCTACAATGAGCAGTTCTTC; CDR3: CASSKDSAYSYNEQFF; D: .; V: TRBV7-3; J: TRBJ2-1; size: .